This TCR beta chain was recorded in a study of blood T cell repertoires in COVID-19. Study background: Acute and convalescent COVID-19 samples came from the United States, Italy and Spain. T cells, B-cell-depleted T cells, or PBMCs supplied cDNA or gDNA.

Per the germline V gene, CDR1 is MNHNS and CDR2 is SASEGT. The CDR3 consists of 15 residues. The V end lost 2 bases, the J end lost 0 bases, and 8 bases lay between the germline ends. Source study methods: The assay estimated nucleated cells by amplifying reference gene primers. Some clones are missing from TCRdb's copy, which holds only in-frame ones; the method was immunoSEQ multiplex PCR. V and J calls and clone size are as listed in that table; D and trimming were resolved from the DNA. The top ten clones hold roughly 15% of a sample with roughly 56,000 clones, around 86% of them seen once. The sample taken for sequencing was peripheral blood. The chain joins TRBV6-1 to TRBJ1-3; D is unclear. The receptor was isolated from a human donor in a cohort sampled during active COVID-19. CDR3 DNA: TGTGCCAGCAGTGAACACAGTCGCTCTGGAAACACCATATATTTT. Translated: CASSEHSRSGNTIYF.